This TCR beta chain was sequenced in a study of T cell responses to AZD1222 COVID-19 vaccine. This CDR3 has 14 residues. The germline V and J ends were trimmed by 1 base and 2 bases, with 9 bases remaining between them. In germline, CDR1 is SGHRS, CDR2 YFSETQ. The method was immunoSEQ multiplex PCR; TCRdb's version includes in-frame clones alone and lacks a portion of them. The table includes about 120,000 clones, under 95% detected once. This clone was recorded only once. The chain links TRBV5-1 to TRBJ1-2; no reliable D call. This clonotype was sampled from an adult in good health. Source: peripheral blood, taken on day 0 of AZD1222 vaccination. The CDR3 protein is CASSLLSVNYGYTF. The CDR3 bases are TGCGCCAGCAGCTTGTTGAGTGTCAACTATGGCTACACCTTC.